These 28 T cell receptor beta chains came from one sample sequenced in a study of immune heterogeneity within non-small cell lung tumors. Each sample used 550 to 600 ng of genomic DNA from bulk tumor tissue. Several biopsies were spaced far apart within each primary tumor and obtained as surgery took place. Before undergoing curative surgery, patients had newly diagnosed non-small cell lung cancer that was untreated. For the TCR beta CDR3, multiplex PCR with 32 V and 13 J primers performed the amplification. TCRdb itself ran the multiplex PCR reads through MiXCR, one entry per CDR3 protein. The table records approximately 6,300 distinct CDR3 sequences, around a fifth of them present only once. The sequenced material came from lung tumor tissue. These receptors were obtained from a man between 70 and 80 years old with non-small cell lung cancer.

As regards this clonotype: An end of the junction does not agree with germline; a read error may underlie this. The V gene is TRBV12-3 or TRBV12-4, the J gene TRBJ2-7; no definite D call. CDR3 length: 12 amino acids. The CDR3 coding sequence is TGTGTCAGCAGTACGGACGGCTACGAGCAATACTTC. Translation: CVSSTDGYEQYF.

This clonotype ranks as medium-sized. The chain recombines TRBV28 with TRBJ2-2; D not resolved. Germline V gene sequence: CDR1 MDHEN, CDR2 SYDVKM. V was trimmed by 3 bases and J by 7 bases, leaving 6 bases between them. This CDR3 spans 12 amino acids. In DNA form, the CDR3 reads TGTGCCAGCAGTTTCTTCGTCGGGGAGCTGTTTTTT. Protein sequence: CASSFFVGELFF.

The rearrangement uses TRBV4-2 and TRBJ2-7, with a tentative D call TRBD2 (5 bases). CDR1 is LGHNA and CDR2 is YNFKEQ in the germline V gene. The ends were cut back, 1 base at V and 2 bases at J, with 12 bases in the middle. This CDR3 has 15 residues. The CDR3 DNA reads as TGTGCCAGCAGCCAAGGGGAGACTTCTCCCTACGAGCAGTACTTC. It specifies CASSQGETSPYEQYF.

This clonotype is termed medium-sized. The chain recombines TRBV14 with TRBJ2-5; 10 bases match TRBD1. Germline V gene sequence: CDR1 SGHDN, CDR2 FVKESK. CDR3 size: 19 residues. V lost 4 bases, J lost 5 bases, and 19 bases stayed unmatched. The CDR3, as DNA: TGTGCCAGCAGCCGGGGACAGGGGATTGGGGTCAGCTTCGGGGAGACCCAGTACTTC. Amino acids: CASSRGQGIGVSFGETQYF. The entire variable domain, with the rest obtained from reference TRBV14 and TRBJ2-5, is as follows: EAGVTQFPSHSVIEKGQTVTLRCDPISGHDNLYWYRRVMGKEIKFLLHFVKESKQDESGMPNNRFLAERTGGTYSTLKVQPAELEDSGVYFCASSRGQGIGVSFGETQYFGPGTRLLVL.

This clonotype occurred many times. The rearrangement uses TRBV9 and TRBJ2-7; D uncertain. V was shortened by 6 bases and J by 0 bases, with 19 bases between the two germline ends. Germline V lookup: CDR1 SGDLS, CDR2 YYNGEE. The CDR3 loop spans 16 amino acids. CDR3 amino acids: CASTVKILVGSYEQYF. For the CDR3, the DNA is TGTGCCAGCACCGTTAAAATTCTGGTCGGCTCCTACGAGCAGTACTTC.

The V gene is TRBV6-6, the J gene TRBJ2-3; TRBD1 or TRBD2 may be the D gene (5 bases each). Germline assignment: CDR1 MNHNY and CDR2 SVGAGI (reference sequence). The CDR3 consists of 14 residues. The ends were cut back, 2 bases at V and 4 bases at J, with 10 bases in the middle. DNA for the CDR3: TGTGCCAGCAGTTACCTCCGAGGGGCAGATACGCAGTATTTT. This codes for CASSYLRGADTQYF.

This clonotype is termed medium-sized (0.01 to 0.1%). The chain employs TRBV19 and TRBJ1-2; D possibly corresponds to TRBD1 (5 bases). Germline V gene sequence: CDR1 LNHDA, CDR2 SQIVND (reference sequence). The CDR3 contains 15 residues. The germline V and J ends were trimmed by 3 bases and 2 bases, with 13 bases remaining between them. The chain's CDR3 is CASSILFDRNYGYTF. For the CDR3, the DNA is TGTGCCAGTAGTATTTTATTTGACAGAAACTATGGCTACACCTTC. Filled out from reference TRBV19 and TRBJ1-2, the complete variable domain reads DGGITQSPKYLFRKEGQNVTLSCEQNLNHDAMYWYRQDPGQGLRLIYYSQIVNDFQKGDIAEGYSVSREKKESFPLTVTSAQKNPTAFYLCASSILFDRNYGYTFGSGTRLTVV.

CDR3 sequence (DNA): TGTGCCAGCAGACAACCGGGACAGGGGTCAGACGAGCAGTACTTC. This encodes CASRQPGQGSDEQYF. This rearrangement joins TRBV28 to TRBJ2-7, with 10 bases lining up with TRBD1. CDR1 and CDR2 (germline): MDHEN, SYDVKM. This CDR3 is built from 15 residues. V shed 6 bases and J 5 bases; nucleotides not matched to a gene: 10.

On this clonotype: The junction and the germline gene differ at one end; a read error may be behind it. The gene calls are TRBV28 and TRBJ2-2, with D unclear. The CDR3 runs to 14 residues. CDR1 and CDR2 (germline): MDHEN, SYDVKM. The DNA for the CDR3 is TGTGCCATCAGTTTGACCAGTGCAGCCGGGGAGCTGTTTTTT. This encodes CAISLTSAAGELFF.

This clonotype was counted between two and nine times. The rearrangement uses TRBV7-2 and TRBJ2-4; D remains unclear. The CDR3 covers 12 residues. Germline-derived CDR1 and CDR2 are SGHTA and FQGNSA. Trimming pared 4 bases from V and 8 bases from J, leaving 9 bases between. As DNA, the CDR3 is TGTGCCAGCAGCTGGGTCGCGGACATTCAGTACTTC. Translated: CASSWVADIQYF.

The chain is built from TRBV20-1 and TRBJ1-5; TRBD1 is a possible D gene (6 bases). The V gene lost 3 bases and the J gene lost 2 bases, with 11 bases spanning the gap. Germline V CDR1 and CDR2: DFQATT, SNEGSKA (reference sequence). The CDR3 contains 14 residues. The CDR3 spells CSARTGSGNQPQHF. The CDR3 DNA sequence: TGCAGTGCTAGGACAGGCAGTGGCAATCAGCCCCAGCATTTT.

The V call is TRBV5-5, the J call TRBJ2-7; D call uncertain. Germline V gives CDR1 SGHKS, CDR2 YYEKEE (reference sequence). This CDR3 is 16 amino acids long. The V end was cut by 9 bases, the J end by 2 bases, with 24 bases between. CDR3 sequence: CAINLLRGNPPYEQYF. CDR3 nucleotide sequence: TGTGCCATCAACTTACTTAGAGGAAATCCCCCCTACGAGCAGTACTTC. Full variable domain (remainder filled in from reference TRBV5-5 and TRBJ2-7): DAGVTQSPTHLIKTRGQQVTLRCSPISGHKSVSWYQQVLGQGPQFIFQYYEKEERGRGNFPDRFSARQFPNYSSELNVNALLLGDSALYLCAINLLRGNPPYEQYFGPGTRLTVT.

This clonotype was counted at least ten times. This chain connects TRBV5-8 to TRBJ2-1; 7 bases line up with TRBD2. Germline CDR1 is SGHTS and CDR2 is YDEGEE. Trimming took 1 base from V and 4 from J; bases not matched to a gene: 5. The CDR3 runs 15 residues. This chain's CDR3 is CASSLNSGDYNEQFF. CDR3 bases: TGTGCCAGCAGCTTGAACAGCGGGGATTACAATGAGCAGTTCTTC. Drawing the rest from reference TRBV5-8 and TRBJ2-1, the complete variable domain is EAGVTQSPTHLIKTRGQQATLRCSPISGHTSVYWYQQALGLGLQFLLWYDEGEERNRGNFPPRFSGRQFPNYSSELNVNALELEDSALYLCASSLNSGDYNEQFFGPGTRLTVL.

This clonotype is medium-sized (0.01 to 0.1%) in the sample. This chain uses TRBV14 with TRBJ2-7; TRBD1 matches 7 bases. Trimming took 1 base from V and 6 from J; bases not matched to a gene: 3. The CDR3 extends over 13 amino acids. In germline, CDR1 is SGHDN, CDR2 FVKESK. The CDR3 reads CASSQAYRGEQYF. As DNA, the CDR3 is TGTGCCAGCAGCCAAGCTTACAGGGGCGAGCAGTACTTC. Using reference TRBV14 and TRBJ2-7 for the parts outside the CDR3, the full variable domain is EAGVTQFPSHSVIEKGQTVTLRCDPISGHDNLYWYRRVMGKEIKFLLHFVKESKQDESGMPNNRFLAERTGGTYSTLKVQPAELEDSGVYFCASSQAYRGEQYFGPGTRLTVT.

The CDR3 coding sequence is TGTGCCAGCAGTGGGACTAGCGGGAGGGCCGGGACCGGGGAGCTGTTTTTT. This codes for CASSGTSGRAGTGELFF. The genes are TRBV25-1 and TRBJ2-2, with 15 bases that match TRBD2. The CDR3 is made up of 17 amino acids. Trimming removed 4 bases from V and 5 bases from J; junction bases left unmatched: 5. CDR1 is MGHDK and CDR2 is SYGVNS in the germline V gene.

This clonotype was recorded once. A much larger clone differs by one base, so this may be a read error. Written as DNA, the CDR3 is TGTGCCACCAGCAGAGACACGAGGTACGATCAGTACTTC. It encodes CATSRDTRYDQYF. The chain joins TRBV15 to TRBJ2-7; D remains ambiguous. Per the germline V gene, CDR1 is LNHNV and CDR2 is YYDKDF (reference sequence). This CDR3 comprises 13 residues.

This clonotype has a count of ten or more. The CDR3 sequence is CSVGTPSSYEQYF. CDR3 DNA sequence: TGCAGCGTTGGGACACCATCCTCCTACGAGCAGTACTTC. The chain is built from TRBV29-1 and TRBJ2-7; weak D call: TRBD1 (5 bases). The CDR3 consists of 13 residues. Deletions cut 4 bases from V and 0 bases from J, with 10 bases between. Looked up from germline, CDR1 is SQVTM and CDR2 is ANQGSEA.

This clonotype ranks as medium-sized (0.01 to 0.1%). The chain employs TRBV2 and TRBJ2-7, with TRBD2 matching 8 bases. The V and J ends lost 4 bases and 2 bases, in that order; junction bases with no gene match: 4. The CDR3 spans 14 residues. Germline V gene data show CDR1 as SNHLY and CDR2 as FYNNEI. The CDR3 is CASSAGLVPYEQYF. Written as DNA, the CDR3 is TGTGCCAGCAGTGCGGGACTAGTTCCCTACGAGCAGTACTTC.

With respect to this clonotype: This may stem from a read error, because a much larger clone lies one nucleotide away. The CDR3, as DNA: TGTGCCATCAGTGACGAACAAAATAACTATGGCTACACCTTC. Its translation: CAISDEQNNYGYTF. The chain is built from TRBV10-3 and TRBJ1-2; D unclear. The germline gives CDR1 ENHRY, CDR2 SYGVKD. The V end lost 3 bases, the J end lost 1 base, and 9 bases lay between the germline ends. The length of the CDR3 is 14 residues.

This sequence joins TRBV7-6 and TRBJ2-3, with 10 bases fitting TRBD2. Germline V CDR1 and CDR2: SGHVS, FNYEAQ. The CDR3 covers 17 residues. Trimming took 4 bases from V and 4 from J; bases not matched to a gene: 11. The CDR3 DNA reads as TGTGCCAGCAGCTCCAGTCTAAGCGGGGGGGCCGCAGATACGCAGTATTTT. This translates into CASSSSLSGGAADTQYF.

This clonotype was counted only a few times. The V gene is TRBV20-1, the J gene TRBJ2-3, with TRBD2 matching over 12 bases. The J segment lost 5 bases and the V segment lost 3 bases, leaving 6 bases of the junction unmatched. The CDR3 consists of 15 residues. Germline values: CDR1 DFQATT, CDR2 SNEGSKA (reference sequence). The CDR3 DNA reads TGCAGTGCTAGTCTAGCGGGAGGGCTTGTAGATACGCAGTATTTT. Translated, it gives CSASLAGGLVDTQYF.

Judged by abundance, this clonotype is medium-sized. This sequence joins TRBV6-1 and TRBJ1-2; TRBD1 aligns across 8 bases. This CDR3 is 14 amino acids long. Germline V gene sequence: CDR1 MNHNS, CDR2 SASEGT. After removal of 6 bases from V and 4 bases from J, the junction contained 7 bases not matched to a gene. The CDR3 DNA reads as TGTGCCAGCAGCACAGACAGGGGCGCCTATGGCTACACCTTC. This translates into CASSTDRGAYGYTF.

In this sample, this clonotype is medium-sized. This chain connects TRBV20-1 to TRBJ2-7; 8 nucleotides align to TRBD1. Germline V gene data show CDR1 as DFQATT and CDR2 as SNEGSKA (reference sequence). After removal of 6 bases from V and 3 bases from J, the junction contained 7 bases not matched to a gene. This CDR3 comprises 13 residues. In DNA, the CDR3 is TGCAGTGCGGAAGACAGGGGTAGCTACGAGCAGTACTTC. Translated: CSAEDRGSYEQYF.

V is TRBV20-1 and J is TRBJ2-7, with 11 bases identical to TRBD1. Trimming cost V 0 bases and J 2 bases; bases outside gene matches: 6. Per the germline V gene, CDR1 is DFQATT and CDR2 is SNEGSKA (reference sequence). The CDR3 has 16 residues. This CDR3 is CSARDRLGQGAYEQYF. CDR3 bases: TGCAGTGCTAGAGATCGTCTGGGACAGGGGGCCTACGAGCAGTACTTC.

This clonotype is labeled as medium-sized. The V and J genes are TRBV6-1 and TRBJ2-1; 8 bases align to TRBD2. V shed 4 bases and J 4 bases; nucleotides not matched to a gene: 6. CDR3 length: 15 residues. CDR1 and CDR2 (germline): MNHNS, SASEGT. CDR3 sequence: CASSVTSGYYNEQFF. The CDR3 bases are TGTGCCAGCAGTGTAACTAGCGGTTATTACAATGAGCAGTTCTTC.

Notes on this clonotype: This may be a read error, as it is one base from a much larger clone. The rearrangement uses TRBV30 and TRBJ2-1; D gene ambiguous. Germline loops: CDR1 GTSNPN, CDR2 SVGIG (reference sequence). The CDR3 consists of 12 residues. The CDR3 DNA sequence: TGTGCCCACCGCGACGGATACAATAAGCAGTTCTTC. It encodes CAHRDGYNKQFF.

This clonotype has a handful of counts. The chain links TRBV3-1 to TRBJ2-5; 10 bases fit TRBD2. In germline, CDR1 is LGHDT, CDR2 YNNKEL (reference sequence). The trim removed 4 bases at V and 1 base at J, leaving 3 bases unmatched. CDR3 size: 15 residues. CDR3 nucleotides: TGTGCCAGCAGCCGTCTAGCGGGGGCCCAAGAGACCCAGTACTTC. Translation gives CASSRLAGAQETQYF.

This clonotype was picked up many times. The chain couples TRBV28 to TRBJ2-5; 10 bases are shared with TRBD2. The CDR3 is 15 residues long. Germline CDR1 is MDHEN and CDR2 is SYDVKM. Germline trimming cut 1 base from V and 5 bases from J; bases unmatched to any gene: 4. The CDR3 here is CASSLSSGSLETQYF. The CDR3 nucleotides are TGTGCCAGCAGTTTATCTAGCGGGAGCTTGGAGACCCAGTACTTC. The whole variable domain, filled in from reference TRBV28 and TRBJ2-5, reads DVKVTQSSRYLVKRTGEKVFLECVQDMDHENMFWYRQDPGLGLRLIYFSYDVKMKEKGDIPEGYSVSREKKERFSLILESASTNQTSMYLCASSLSSGSLETQYFGPGTRLLVL.